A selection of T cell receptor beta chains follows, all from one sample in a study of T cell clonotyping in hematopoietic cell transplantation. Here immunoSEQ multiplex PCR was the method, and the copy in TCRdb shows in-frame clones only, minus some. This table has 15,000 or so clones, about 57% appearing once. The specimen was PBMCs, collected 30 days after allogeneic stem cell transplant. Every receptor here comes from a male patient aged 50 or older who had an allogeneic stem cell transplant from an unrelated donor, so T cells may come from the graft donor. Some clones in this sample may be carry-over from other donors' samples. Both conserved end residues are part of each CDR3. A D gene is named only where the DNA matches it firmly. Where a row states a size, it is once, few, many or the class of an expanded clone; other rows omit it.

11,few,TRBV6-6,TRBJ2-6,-,CALSGANVLTF,TGTGCCCTATCTGGGGCCAACGTCCTGACTTTC
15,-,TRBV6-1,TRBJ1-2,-,CASSPNHGDVYGYTF,TGTGCCAGCAGCCCTAACCATGGGGACGTCTATGGCTACACCTTC
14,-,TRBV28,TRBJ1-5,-,CASSWGDLNQPQHF,TGTGCCAGCAGTTGGGGGGACCTCAATCAGCCCCAGCATTTT
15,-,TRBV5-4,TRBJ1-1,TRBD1,CASSLGQGGNTEAFF,TGTGCCAGCAGCTTGGGACAGGGGGGTAACACTGAAGCTTTCTTT
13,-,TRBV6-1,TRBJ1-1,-,CASSVQANTEAFF,TGTGCCAGCAGTGTACAAGCTAACACTGAAGCTTTCTTT
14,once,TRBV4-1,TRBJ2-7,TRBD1,CASSQQGAPDEQYF,TGCGCCAGCAGCCAACAGGGGGCGCCGGACGAGCAGTACTTC
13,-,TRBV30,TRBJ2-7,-,CAWSVGGSYEQYF,TGTGCCTGGAGTGTGGGGGGTTCTTACGAGCAGTACTTC
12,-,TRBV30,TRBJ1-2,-,CAYGGGVYGYTF,TGTGCCTACGGGGGGGGAGTCTATGGCTACACCTTC
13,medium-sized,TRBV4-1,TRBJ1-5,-,CASSQAPYQPQHF,TGCGCCAGCAGCCAAGCCCCTTATCAGCCCCAGCATTTT
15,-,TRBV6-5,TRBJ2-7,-,CASLQLGQGKDEQYF,TGTGCCAGCCTTCAACTGGGGCAGGGAAAGGACGAGCAGTACTTC
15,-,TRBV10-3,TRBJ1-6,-,CAISESERPNSPLHF,TGTGCCATCAGTGAGTCGGAGAGGCCTAATTCACCCCTCCACTTT
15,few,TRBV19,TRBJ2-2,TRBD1,CASSGGQGNTGELFF,TGTGCCAGTAGTGGGGGACAGGGGAACACCGGGGAGCTGTTTTTT
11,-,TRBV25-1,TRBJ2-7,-,CASSLNYEQYF,TGTGCCAGCAGCCTTAACTACGAGCAGTACTTC
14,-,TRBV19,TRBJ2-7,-,CASSKGGSSYEQYF,TGTGCCAGTAGTAAGGGGGGGAGCTCCTACGAGCAGTACTTC
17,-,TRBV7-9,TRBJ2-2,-,CASSFPLQRSNTGELFF,TGTGCCAGCAGCTTTCCCCTACAGCGTTCGAACACCGGGGAGCTGTTTTTT
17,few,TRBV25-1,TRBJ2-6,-,CASSDGQGRSGANVLTF,TGTGCCAGCAGTGATGGGCAGGGGCGCTCTGGGGCCAACGTCCTGACTTTC
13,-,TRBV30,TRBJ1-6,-,CAWLAGGYSPLHF,TGTGCCTGGTTAGCGGGGGGCTATTCACCCCTCCACTTT
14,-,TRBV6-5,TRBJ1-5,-,CASSYLPGRQPQHF,TGTGCCAGCAGTTACTTACCAGGGAGGCAGCCCCAGCATTTT
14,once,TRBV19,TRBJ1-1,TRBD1,CASTTDRRNTEAFF,TGTGCCAGTACCACGGACAGGAGGAACACTGAAGCTTTCTTT
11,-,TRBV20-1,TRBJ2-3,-,CSAGQPDTQYF,TGCAGTGCCGGGCAGCCTGATACGCAGTATTTT
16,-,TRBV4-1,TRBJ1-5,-,CASSQGRAYSNQPQHF,TGCGCCAGCAGCCAAGGCAGGGCCTATAGCAATCAGCCCCAGCATTTT
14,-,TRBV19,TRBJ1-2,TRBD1,CASSTSTGDYGYTF,TGTGCCAGTAGCACCTCGACAGGGGACTATGGCTACACCTTC
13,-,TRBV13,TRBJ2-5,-,CASSLGVVETQYF,TGTGCCAGCAGCTTAGGGGTGGTAGAGACCCAGTACTTC
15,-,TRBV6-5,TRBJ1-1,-,CASRHPRTRNTEAFF,TGTGCCAGCAGACACCCTCGGACACGGAACACTGAAGCTTTCTTT
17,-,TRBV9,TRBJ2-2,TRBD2,CASSVDLGGRAPGELFF,TGTGCCAGCAGCGTAGACCTCGGCGGGAGGGCTCCCGGGGAGCTGTTTTTT
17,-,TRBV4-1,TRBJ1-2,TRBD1,CASSQATGAEGGYGYTF,TGCGCCAGCAGCCAAGCCACAGGGGCGGAAGGGGGCTATGGCTACACCTTC
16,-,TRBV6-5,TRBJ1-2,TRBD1,CASSYSRTGGLYGYTF,TGTGCCAGCAGTTACTCGAGGACAGGGGGTCTCTATGGCTACACCTTC
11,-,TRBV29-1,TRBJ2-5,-,CSVERGGAQYF,TGCAGCGTTGAAAGGGGTGGGGCCCAGTACTTC
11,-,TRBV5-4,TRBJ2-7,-,CASSLEYEQYF,TGTGCCAGCAGCCTCGAGTACGAGCAGTACTTC
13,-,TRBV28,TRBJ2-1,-,CASSPGVDNEQFF,TGTGCCAGCAGCCCCGGGGTTGACAATGAGCAGTTCTTC
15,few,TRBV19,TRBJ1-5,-,CASSREGGNYQPQHF,TGTGCCAGTAGTCGTGAGGGCGGGAATTATCAGCCCCAGCATTTT
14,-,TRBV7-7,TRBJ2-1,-,CARRTRESPREQFF,TGTGCTAGAAGGACCCGGGAGAGCCCCCGGGAGCAGTTCTTC
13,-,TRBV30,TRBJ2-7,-,CAWSPVSDYEQYF,TGTGCCTGGAGCCCGGTATCGGACTACGAGCAGTACTTC
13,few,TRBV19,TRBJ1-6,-,CASIGDYNSPLHF,TGTGCCAGTATCGGGGATTATAATTCACCCCTCCACTTT
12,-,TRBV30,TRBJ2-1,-,CAWSWVSDEQFF,TGTGCCTGGAGTTGGGTCAGCGATGAGCAGTTCTTC
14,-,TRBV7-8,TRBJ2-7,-,CASSLAGHSYEQYF,TGTGCCAGCAGCTTAGCGGGACATAGCTACGAGCAGTACTTC
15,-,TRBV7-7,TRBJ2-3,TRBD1,CASSLRTGRPDTQYF,TGTGCTAGCAGCTTAAGGACAGGGAGGCCAGATACGCAGTATTTT
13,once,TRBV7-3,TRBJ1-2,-,CASSPRTAYGYTF,TGTGCCAGCAGCCCACGGACGGCGTACGGCTACACCTTC
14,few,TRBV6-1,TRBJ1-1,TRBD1,CASRIDRGSTEAFF,TGTGCCAGCAGGATAGACAGGGGGAGTACTGAAGCTTTCTTT
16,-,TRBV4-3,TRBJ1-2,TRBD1,CASSETGTGADYGYTF,TGCGCCAGCAGCGAAACCGGGACAGGGGCTGATTATGGCTACACCTTC
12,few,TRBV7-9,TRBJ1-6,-,CASSLDGSPLHF,TGTGCCAGCAGCTTAGACGGTTCACCCCTCCACTTT
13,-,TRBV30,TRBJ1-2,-,CAWSVRRTSGYTF,TGTGCCTGGAGTGTACGACGGACTAGTGGCTACACCTTC
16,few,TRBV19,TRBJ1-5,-,CASSLQGGPLNQPQHF,TGTGCCAGTAGTCTACAGGGAGGGCCCCTCAATCAGCCCCAGCATTTT
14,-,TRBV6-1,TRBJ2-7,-,CASSTHGRSYEQYF,TGTGCCAGCAGTACCCACGGACGCTCCTACGAGCAGTACTTC
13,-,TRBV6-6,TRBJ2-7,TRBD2,CASSSVAGGEQYF,TGTGCCAGCAGTAGTGTAGCGGGAGGGGAGCAGTACTTC
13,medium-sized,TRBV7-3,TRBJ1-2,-,CASSLSAGQGYTF,TGTGCCAGCAGCTTAAGTGCAGGACAAGGCTACACCTTC
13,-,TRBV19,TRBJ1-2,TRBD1,CASSMGQGSRYTF,TGTGCCAGTAGTATGGGACAGGGCAGTCGCTACACCTTC
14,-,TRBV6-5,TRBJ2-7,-,CASSTFPARGEQYF,TGTGCCAGCAGCACATTTCCGGCGAGGGGCGAGCAGTACTTC